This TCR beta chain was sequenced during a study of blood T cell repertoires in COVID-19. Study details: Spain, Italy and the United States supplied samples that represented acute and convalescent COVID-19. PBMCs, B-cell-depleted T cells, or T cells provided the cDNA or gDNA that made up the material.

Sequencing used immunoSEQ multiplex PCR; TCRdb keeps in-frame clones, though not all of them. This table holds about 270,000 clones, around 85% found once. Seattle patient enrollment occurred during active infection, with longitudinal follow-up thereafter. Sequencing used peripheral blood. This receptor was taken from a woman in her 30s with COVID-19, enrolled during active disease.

The CDR3 protein is CASSQLGGNYGYTF. The CDR3 DNA reads as TGCGCCAGCAGCCAACTAGGGGGAAACTATGGCTACACCTTC. The V gene is TRBV4-1, the J gene TRBJ1-2; D might be TRBD1 (6 bases). The CDR3 consists of 14 residues. V was pared by 2 bases and J by 2 bases, with 9 bases between. Germline V gene lookup returns CDR1 MGHRA and CDR2 YSYEKL.